This T cell receptor beta chain was captured in a study of vaccination effects on CD4 cells after COVID-19. Sequencing used immunoSEQ multiplex PCR; TCRdb keeps in-frame clones, though not all of them. Here the sample spans some 50,000 clones, 74% being singletons. Before sequencing took place, the ViraFEST assay used viral peptide pools to expand antigen-specific CD4+ T cells. Cultured cells yielded isolated CD4+ T cells after nine to ten days. Each participant was given two doses of one vaccine (BNT162b2 or mRNA-1273). On this clone itself: Its antigen is not identified.

The sequencing here drew on CD4+ T cells from PBMCs cultured with HCoV-OC43 spike peptides, taken after COVID-19 vaccination. Subset noted: HCoV-OC43 spike overlapping peptide pool stimulation. This clonotype was obtained from a human donor who received a COVID-19 vaccine.

The CDR3 DNA reads as TGTGCCAGCAGTCGGAACAGGAATAACTATGGCTACACCTTC. As protein: CASSRNRNNYGYTF. This chain connects TRBV6-5 to TRBJ1-2; D is perhaps TRBD1 (5 bases). The germline V gene has CDR1 MNHEY and CDR2 SVGAGI. V shed 5 bases and J shed 1 base, with 11 bases lying between them. This CDR3 is 14 amino acids long.